The 27 T cell receptor beta chains below all came from one sample that was sequenced in a study of blood T cell repertoires in COVID-19. Measured with immunoSEQ multiplex PCR; TCRdb has only the in-frame clones, and not every one. The repertoire consists of around 35,000 clones, with 70% to 90% occurring once and the leading ten covering around 11%. Sequenced sample: peripheral blood. These receptors all come from a man aged 55-75 years with active COVID-19.

The chain joins TRBV7-3 to TRBJ2-1; possibly TRBD1 for D (6 bases). Trimming shortened V by 2 bases and J by 6 bases, and 11 bases separated the two germline ends. The CDR3 extends over 14 amino acids. CDR1 is SGHTA, CDR2 FQGTGA, per germline. In nucleotides, the CDR3 is TGTGCCAGCAGCTTATCGCAGGGGAGCAATGAGCAGTTCTTC. This codes for CASSLSQGSNEQFF.

The chain combines TRBV7-6 with TRBJ1-1; D is possibly TRBD1 (6 bases). V was clipped by 2 bases and J by 4 bases, with 11 bases between them. The CDR3 length is 14 residues. Germline V gives CDR1 SGHVS, CDR2 FNYEAQ. CDR3 in amino acids: CASSLSQGLTEAFF. The CDR3 DNA follows: TGTGCCAGCAGCTTATCGCAGGGGCTCACTGAAGCTTTCTTT.

The chain employs TRBV29-1 and TRBJ2-5; D is unclear. The germline CDR1 and CDR2 sequences are SQVTM and ANQGSEA. V was pared by 0 bases and J by 3 bases, with 8 bases between. There are 13 residues in the CDR3. CDR3 residues: CSVEDRLKETQYF. The CDR3 DNA follows: TGCAGCGTTGAAGACAGACTTAAAGAGACCCAGTACTTC.

The chain recombines TRBV7-2 with TRBJ2-7; the D is unclear. Germline V gives CDR1 SGHTA, CDR2 FQGNSA. The V end lost 5 bases, the J end lost 5 bases, and 16 bases lay between the germline ends. CDR3 size: 14 residues. The CDR3 sequence is CASSPRQLGHEQYF. The CDR3 bases are TGTGCCAGCAGCCCCCGTCAGCTAGGCCACGAGCAGTACTTC. The entire variable domain, with the rest obtained from reference TRBV7-2 and TRBJ2-7, is as follows: GAGVSQSPSNKVTEKGKDVELRCDPISGHTALYWYRQSLGQGLEFLIYFQGNSAPDKSGLPSDRFSAERTGGSVSTLTIQRTQQEDSAVYLCASSPRQLGHEQYFGPGTRLTVT.

V gene TRBV24-1 combines with J gene TRBJ2-3; 10 bases fit TRBD1. The CDR3 is 16 amino acids. Germline trimming cut 5 bases from V and 1 base from J; bases unmatched to any gene: 5. Germline V gene lookup returns CDR1 KGHDR and CDR2 SFDVKD. CDR3 protein: CATSGLGQGGTDTQYF. CDR3 nucleotides: TGTGCCACCAGTGGCCTCGGACAGGGGGGCACAGATACGCAGTATTTT.

The chain is built from TRBV25-1 and TRBJ1-4; the D is unclear. V gave up 4 bases and J gave up 12 bases, with 9 bases separating them. Germline assignment: CDR1 MGHDK and CDR2 SYGVNS. This CDR3 comprises 11 residues. CDR3 region: CASSVNRQLFF. The CDR3 DNA reads TGTGCCAGCAGTGTCAACAGACAACTGTTTTTT. The entire variable domain, with the rest obtained from reference TRBV25-1 and TRBJ1-4, is as follows: EADIYQTPRYLVIGTGKKITLECSQTMGHDKMYWYQQDPGMELHLIHYSYGVNSTEKGDLSSESTVSRIRTEHFPLTLESARPSHTSQYLCASSVNRQLFFGSGTQLSVL.

The chain carries TRBV6-2 or TRBV6-3 and TRBJ2-1; TRBD2 matches at 12 bases. Germline lookup yields CDR1 MNHEY and CDR2 SVGEGT. The CDR3 is 17 residues long. V lost 5 bases and J lost 6; bases outside the gene matches: 11. The CDR3 spells CASSGTILAGGRNEQFF. CDR3 DNA sequence: TGTGCCAGCAGTGGTACCATACTAGCGGGAGGCCGCAATGAGCAGTTCTTC.

The V and J genes are TRBV6-5 and TRBJ2-1; TRBD1 agrees at 7 bases. Germline trimming cut 2 bases from V and 5 bases from J; bases unmatched to any gene: 0. The germline V gene encodes CDR1 MNHEY and CDR2 SVGAGI. The length of the CDR3 is 13 residues. CDR3 DNA: TGTGCCAGCAGTTACACAGGGGACAATGAGCAGTTCTTC. Translated, it gives CASSYTGDNEQFF.

The CDR3 region is CASSLNLDPNEQFF. CDR3 nucleotide sequence: TGCGCCAGCAGCTTAAATCTAGATCCCAATGAGCAGTTCTTC. The chain links TRBV5-1 to TRBJ2-1; D ambiguous. The germline V gene has CDR1 SGHRS and CDR2 YFSETQ. Trimming removed 2 bases from V and 6 bases from J, with 12 bases in between. There are 14 residues in the CDR3.

CDR3 coding DNA: TGTGCCAGTACCCCCCAGGGGTCCGGGCACTATGAGCAGTTCTTC. Its protein product is CASTPQGSGHYEQFF. This chain joins TRBV19 and TRBJ2-1; D is perhaps TRBD1 (6 bases). The CDR3 runs to 15 residues. Trimming took 7 bases from V and 8 from J, leaving 21 bases between them. The V gene's germline CDR1 is LNHDA and CDR2 SQIVND (reference sequence).

The J gene is TRBJ2-7, the V gene TRBV27; D is ambiguous. CDR1 is MNHEY and CDR2 is SMNVEV in the germline V gene (reference sequence). The CDR3 spans 13 residues. V lost 2 bases, J lost 6 bases, and 11 bases lay in between. The CDR3 spells CASSLLAQSEQYF. The CDR3 region has the DNA TGTGCCAGCAGTTTACTCGCGCAAAGCGAGCAGTACTTC.

This chain joins TRBV9 and TRBJ2-3; possible D gene TRBD2, 6 bases. The CDR3 runs 18 residues. The V gene lost 3 bases and the J gene lost 5 bases, with 25 bases spanning the gap. The germline CDR1 and CDR2 sequences are SGDLS and YYNGEE. The CDR3 loop reads CASSADKSPVAGRDTQYF. In DNA, the CDR3 is TGTGCCAGCAGCGCAGATAAATCCCCTGTGGCGGGAAGAGATACGCAGTATTTT.

This chain joins TRBV19 and TRBJ1-2; D not certain. This CDR3 has 12 amino acids. V was shortened by 6 bases and J by 8 bases, with 13 bases between the two germline ends. Germline-derived CDR1 and CDR2 are LNHDA and SQIVND (reference sequence). The DNA for the CDR3 is TGTGCCAGTAGGGAGGGTGCCTCGGGCTACACCTTC. Amino acid sequence: CASREGASGYTF.

This rearrangement joins TRBV18 to TRBJ2-7; possible D gene TRBD1, 6 bases. V was trimmed by 6 bases and J by 3 bases, leaving 15 bases between them. CDR3 length: 14 amino acids. Per germline, CDR1 KGHSH and CDR2 LQKENI. The CDR3 region has the DNA TGTGCCAGCTCCATGGACAGAAGGGGCTACGAGCAGTACTTC. Translation: CASSMDRRGYEQYF.

This chain connects TRBV7-3 to TRBJ2-6; D call uncertain. The CDR3 covers 15 residues. Trimming took 2 bases from V and 0 from J, leaving 5 bases between them. Germline CDR1 is SGHTA and CDR2 is FQGTGA. The CDR3 here is CASSLVNSGANVLTF. CDR3 DNA: TGTGCCAGCAGCTTAGTTAACTCTGGGGCCAACGTCCTGACTTTC.

The chain employs TRBV11-2 and TRBJ2-3; D may be TRBD2 (6 bases). The V end lost 4 bases, the J end lost 2 bases, and 10 bases lay between the germline ends. Germline V gene lookup returns CDR1 SGHAT and CDR2 FQNNGV. The CDR3 covers 14 residues. As DNA, the CDR3 is TGTGCCAGCAGCTCTCTAGCGTACACAGATACGCAGTATTTT. It is translated as CASSSLAYTDTQYF.

The CDR3 loop reads CAIRKEEASNQPQHF. DNA for the CDR3: TGTGCCATCAGGAAGGAAGAGGCTAGCAATCAGCCCCAGCATTTT. This chain joins TRBV10-3 and TRBJ1-5; no clear D. This CDR3 spans 15 amino acids. Germline values: CDR1 ENHRY, CDR2 SYGVKD. Trimming took off 6 bases at V and 0 bases at J, with 12 bases between the two ends.

The chain recombines TRBV19 with TRBJ1-1; D not certain. The CDR3 has 15 amino acids. Germline V CDR1 and CDR2: LNHDA, SQIVND (reference sequence). Between the trimmed V and J ends, which lost 5 bases and 1 base, there was a span of 14 bases. For the CDR3, the DNA is TGTGCCAGTAGTCGAATTGTCACAGAGAACACTGAAGCTTTCTTT. Amino acids: CASSRIVTENTEAFF.

This chain uses TRBV19 with TRBJ2-3, with D possibly being TRBD2 (5 bases). In germline, CDR1 is LNHDA, CDR2 SQIVND (reference sequence). The CDR3 runs 13 residues. Trimming shortened V by 10 bases and J by 1 base, and 12 bases separated the two germline ends. The CDR3 protein is CATRLAGTDTQYF. The CDR3 DNA sequence: TGTGCCACCCGCCTAGCAGGCACAGATACGCAGTATTTT.

This clone appeared once. The chain employs TRBV5-1 and TRBJ2-7; TRBD2 might be the D (7 bases). Germline CDR1 reads SGHRS; CDR2 reads YFSETQ. The CDR3 runs to 16 residues. V was pared by 4 bases and J by 6 bases, with 23 bases between. The CDR3 DNA sequence: TGCGCCAGCAGCCCTAGAGGGGGGGCCGCCCTCCGCGAGCAGTACTTC. Protein: CASSPRGGAALREQYF.

This sequence joins TRBV6-2 or TRBV6-3 and TRBJ2-1; 14 nucleotides line up with TRBD2. This CDR3 region has 19 residues. Germline V gives CDR1 MNHEY, CDR2 SVGEGT. V dropped 4 bases and J dropped 4; count of bases not matched to a gene: 12. CDR3 sequence (DNA): TGTGCCAGCAGTTCACTCCCGGGACTAGCGGGAGCTGGGTACAATGAGCAGTTCTTC. Its protein is CASSSLPGLAGAGYNEQFF.

CDR3 protein: CASSTPRTVSGNTIYF. The CDR3 DNA follows: TGTGCCAGCAGCACCCCCCGGACAGTCTCTGGAAACACCATATATTTT. V gene TRBV9 combines with J gene TRBJ1-3, with D perhaps TRBD1 (6 bases). The V end was cut by 4 bases, the J end by 0 bases, with 14 bases between. This CDR3 is 16 amino acids long. Germline values: CDR1 SGDLS, CDR2 YYNGEE. Full variable domain (missing parts from reference TRBV9 and TRBJ1-3): DSGVTQTPKHLITATGQRVTLRCSPRSGDLSVYWYQQSLDQGLQFLIQYYNGEERAKGNILERFSAQQFPDLHSELNLSSLELGDSALYFCASSTPRTVSGNTIYFGEGSWLTVV.

The V call is TRBV7-3, the J call TRBJ1-1; D remains unclear. V was pared by 1 base and J by 1 base, with 13 bases between. Per germline, CDR1 SGHTA and CDR2 FQGTGA. CDR3 length: 16 amino acids. CDR3 protein: CASSLRAGSANTEAFF. CDR3 DNA sequence: TGTGCCAGCAGCTTAAGGGCGGGTTCGGCGAACACTGAAGCTTTCTTT.

CDR3 DNA: TGTGCCTGGTGGGACAGCTCTCCTAGCACAGATACGCAGTATTTT. This translates into CAWWDSSPSTDTQYF. The rearrangement uses TRBV30 and TRBJ2-3; 7 bases are a match to TRBD1. CDR1 GTSNPN and CDR2 SVGIG come from the germline V gene (reference sequence). Trimming cost V 5 bases and J 0 bases; bases outside gene matches: 8. This CDR3 has 15 amino acids. Full variable domain (rest looked up from reference TRBV30 and TRBJ2-3): SQTIHQWPATLVQPVGSPLSLECTVEGTSNPNLYWYRQAAGRGLQLLFYSVGIGQISSEVPQNLSASRPQDRQFILSSKKLLLSDSGFYLCAWWDSSPSTDTQYFGPGTRLTVL.

The gene calls are TRBV7-8 and TRBJ2-3, with TRBD2 as a possible D gene (6 bases). The CDR3 is made up of 16 amino acids. CDR1 SGHVS and CDR2 FQNEAQ come from the germline V gene. The ends were cut back, 0 bases at V and 3 bases at J, with 13 bases in the middle. CDR3 region: CASSLARGGRTDTQYF. In DNA, the CDR3 is TGTGCCAGCAGCTTAGCGCGAGGAGGGAGAACAGATACGCAGTATTTT.

The V and J genes are TRBV7-2 and TRBJ2-2, with D possibly TRBD2 on 5 matching bases. Per germline, CDR1 SGHTA and CDR2 FQGNSA. V was clipped by 3 bases and J by 3 bases, with 11 bases between them. The CDR3 covers 15 residues. The CDR3 bases are TGTGCCAGCAGCTTTGGCGGGCAGGACACCGGGGAGCTGTTTTTT. Amino acids: CASSFGGQDTGELFF.

The chain couples TRBV19 to TRBJ2-7; the D gene is possibly TRBD1 (6 bases). The germline gives CDR1 LNHDA, CDR2 SQIVND (reference sequence). CDR3 length: 14 amino acids. Between the trimmed V and J ends, which lost 8 bases and 4 bases, there was a span of 18 bases. CDR3: CASHGQGWPYEQYF. Written as DNA, the CDR3 is TGTGCCAGTCATGGGCAGGGGTGGCCTTACGAGCAGTACTTC.